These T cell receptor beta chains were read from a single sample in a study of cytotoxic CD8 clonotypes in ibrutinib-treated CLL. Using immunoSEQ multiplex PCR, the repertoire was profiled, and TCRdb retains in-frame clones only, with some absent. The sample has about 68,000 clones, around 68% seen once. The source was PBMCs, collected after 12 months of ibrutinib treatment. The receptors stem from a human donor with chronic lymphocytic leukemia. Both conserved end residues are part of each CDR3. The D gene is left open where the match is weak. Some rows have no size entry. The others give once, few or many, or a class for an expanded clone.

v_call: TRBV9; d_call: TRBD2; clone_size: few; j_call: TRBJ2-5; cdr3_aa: CASSPGTSGGGQETQYF; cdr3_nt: TGTGCCAGCAGCCCTGGGACTAGCGGGGGAGGGCAAGAGACCCAGTACTTC
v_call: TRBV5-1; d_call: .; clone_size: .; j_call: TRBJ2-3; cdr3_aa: CASSFRAGDLRDTQYF; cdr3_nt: TGCGCCAGCAGCTTCAGGGCAGGGGATCTGAGAGATACGCAGTATTTT
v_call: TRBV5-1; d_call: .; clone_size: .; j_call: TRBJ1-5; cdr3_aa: CASSLGHPNQPQHF; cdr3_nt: TGCGCCAGCAGCTTGGGGCACCCCAATCAGCCCCAGCATTTT
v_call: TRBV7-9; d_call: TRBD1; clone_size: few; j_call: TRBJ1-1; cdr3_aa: CASSSQGEAEAFF; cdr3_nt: TGTGCCAGCAGCTCGCAGGGGGAGGCTGAAGCTTTCTTT
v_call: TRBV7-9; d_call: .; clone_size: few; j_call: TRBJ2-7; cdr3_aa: CASSLRELGYEQYF; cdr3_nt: TGTGCCAGCAGCTTAAGGGAACTTGGCTACGAGCAGTACTTC
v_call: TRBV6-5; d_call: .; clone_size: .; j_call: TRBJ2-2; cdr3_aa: CASWGGENTGELFF; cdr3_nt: TGTGCCAGCTGGGGCGGGGAAAACACCGGGGAGCTGTTTTTT
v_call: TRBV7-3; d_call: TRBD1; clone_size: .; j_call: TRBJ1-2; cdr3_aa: CASSSGTGQLPYGYTF; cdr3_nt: TGTGCCAGCAGCTCGGGGACGGGACAGCTACCTTATGGCTACACCTTC
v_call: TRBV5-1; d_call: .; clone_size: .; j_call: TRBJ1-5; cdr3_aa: CASSLGQKNQPQHF; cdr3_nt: TGCGCCAGCAGCTTGGGACAGAAAAATCAGCCCCAGCATTTT
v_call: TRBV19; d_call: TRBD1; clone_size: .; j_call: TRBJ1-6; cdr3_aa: CASSPTGNSPLHF; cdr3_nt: TGTGCCAGTAGTCCGACAGGGAATTCACCCCTCCACTTT
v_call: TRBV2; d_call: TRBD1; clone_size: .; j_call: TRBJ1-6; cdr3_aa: CASRPGTGAPSPLHF; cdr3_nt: TGTGCCAGCAGACCTGGGACAGGGGCGCCTTCACCCCTCCACTTT
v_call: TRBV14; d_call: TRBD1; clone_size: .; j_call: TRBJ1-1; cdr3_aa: CASRKQGDRRTEAFF; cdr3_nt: TGTGCCAGCAGAAAACAGGGGGATCGGAGGACTGAAGCTTTCTTT
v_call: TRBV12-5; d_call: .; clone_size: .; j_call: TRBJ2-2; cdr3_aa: CASGLGGMDTGELFF; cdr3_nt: TGTGCTAGTGGTTTGGGGGGTATGGACACCGGGGAGCTGTTTTTT
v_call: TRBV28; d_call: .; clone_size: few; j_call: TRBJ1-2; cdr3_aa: CASSPSVGYTF; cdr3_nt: TGTGCCAGCAGTCCCTCGGTTGGCTACACCTTC
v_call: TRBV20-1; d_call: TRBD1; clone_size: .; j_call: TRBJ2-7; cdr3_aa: CSANRGHEQYF; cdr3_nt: TGCAGTGCTAACAGGGGACACGAGCAGTACTTC
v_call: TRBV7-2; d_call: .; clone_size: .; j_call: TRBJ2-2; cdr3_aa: CASSLYPSGELFF; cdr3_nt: TGTGCCAGCAGCTTATATCCCTCCGGGGAGCTGTTTTTT
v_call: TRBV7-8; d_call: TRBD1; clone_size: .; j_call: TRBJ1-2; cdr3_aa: CASIPRLWDRVSNYGYTF; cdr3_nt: TGTGCCAGCATACCCCGGCTGTGGGACAGGGTCTCTAACTATGGCTACACCTTC
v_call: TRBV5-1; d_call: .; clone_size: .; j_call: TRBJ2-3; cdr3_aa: CASSEPGLDTQYF; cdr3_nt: TGCGCCAGCAGCGAACCGGGACTGGATACGCAGTATTTT
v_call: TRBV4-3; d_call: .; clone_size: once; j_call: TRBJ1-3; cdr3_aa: CASSQDLGAGNTIYF; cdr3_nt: TGCGCCAGCAGCCAAGATTTGGGGGCTGGAAACACCATATATTTT
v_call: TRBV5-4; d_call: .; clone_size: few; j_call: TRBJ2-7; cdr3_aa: CASSLVGGPEQYF; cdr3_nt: TGTGCCAGCAGCTTGGTTGGCGGCCCTGAGCAGTACTTC
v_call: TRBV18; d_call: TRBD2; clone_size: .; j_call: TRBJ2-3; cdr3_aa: CASSPYSGGGTDTQYF; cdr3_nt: TGTGCCAGCTCACCATATAGCGGGGGGGGCACAGATACGCAGTATTTT
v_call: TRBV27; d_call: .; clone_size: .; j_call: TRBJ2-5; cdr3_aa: CASSLRGRGETQYF; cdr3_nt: TGTGCCAGCAGTTTACGGGGGCGGGGGGAGACCCAGTACTTC
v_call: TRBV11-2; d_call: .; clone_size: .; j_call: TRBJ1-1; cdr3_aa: CASSPRRAGDTEAFF; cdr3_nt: TGTGCCAGCAGCCCCCGCAGGGCGGGGGACACTGAAGCTTTCTTT
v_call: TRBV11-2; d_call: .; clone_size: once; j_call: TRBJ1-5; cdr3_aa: CASSLGKRSNQPQHF; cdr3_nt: TGCGCCAGCAGCTTAGGCAAGAGGTCCAATCAGCCCCAGCATTTT
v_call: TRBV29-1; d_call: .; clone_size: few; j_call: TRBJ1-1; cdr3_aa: CSSGDSHTEAFF; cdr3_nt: TGCAGCTCGGGAGACAGCCACACTGAAGCTTTCTTT
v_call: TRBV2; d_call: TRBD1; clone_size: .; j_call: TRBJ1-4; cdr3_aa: CASRPDRANEKLFF; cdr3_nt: TGTGCCAGCAGACCGGACAGGGCTAATGAAAAACTGTTTTTT
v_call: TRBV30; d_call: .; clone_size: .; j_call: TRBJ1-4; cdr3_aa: CAWSATDIDEKLFF; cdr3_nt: TGTGCCTGGAGTGCTACAGACATCGACGAAAAACTGTTTTTT
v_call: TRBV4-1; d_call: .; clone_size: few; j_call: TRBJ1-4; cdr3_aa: CASSQLDSELFF; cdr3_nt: TGCGCCAGCAGCCAACTGGACAGCGAACTGTTTTTT
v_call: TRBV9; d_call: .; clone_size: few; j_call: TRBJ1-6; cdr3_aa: CASSVVGGDSPLHF; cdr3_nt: TGTGCCAGCAGCGTAGTCGGAGGAGACTCACCCCTCCACTTT
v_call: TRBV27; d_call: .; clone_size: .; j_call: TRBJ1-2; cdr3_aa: CASSTQVNYGYTF; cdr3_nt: TGTGCCAGCAGCACACAGGTTAACTATGGCTACACCTTC
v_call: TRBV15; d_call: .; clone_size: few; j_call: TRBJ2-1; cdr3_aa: CATSRAQGPDEQFF; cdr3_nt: TGTGCCACCAGCAGAGCCCAGGGGCCCGATGAGCAGTTCTTC
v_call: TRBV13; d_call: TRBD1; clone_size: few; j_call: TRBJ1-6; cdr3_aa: CASSPWGDRESPLHF; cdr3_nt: TGTGCCAGCAGCCCATGGGGGGACAGGGAATCACCCCTCCACTTT
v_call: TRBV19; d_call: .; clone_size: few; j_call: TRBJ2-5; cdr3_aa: CASSILRQPQETQYF; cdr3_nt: TGTGCCAGTAGTATCCTACGGCAGCCCCAAGAGACCCAGTACTTC
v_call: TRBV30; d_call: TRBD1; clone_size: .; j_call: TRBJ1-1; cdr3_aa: CAWRAPTRGLNTEAFF; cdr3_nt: TGTGCCTGGAGAGCCCCGACCAGGGGGCTGAACACTGAAGCTTTCTTT
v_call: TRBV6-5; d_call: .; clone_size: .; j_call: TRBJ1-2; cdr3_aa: CASSYATGFGYTF; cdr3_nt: TGTGCCAGCAGTTACGCGACAGGCTTCGGCTACACCTTC
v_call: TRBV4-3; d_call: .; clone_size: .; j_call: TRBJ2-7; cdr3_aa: CASSQDFRQGFDEQYF; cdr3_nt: TGCGCCAGCAGCCAAGATTTTAGGCAGGGGTTCGACGAGCAGTACTTC
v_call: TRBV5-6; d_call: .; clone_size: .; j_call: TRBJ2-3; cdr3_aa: CASSLGGGTQYF; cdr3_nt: TGTGCCAGCAGCTTGGGGGGCGGTACGCAGTATTTT
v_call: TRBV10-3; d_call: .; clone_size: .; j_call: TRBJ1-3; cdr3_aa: CAITQGIENTIYF; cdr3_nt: TGTGCCATCACGCAGGGGATCGAAAACACCATATATTTT
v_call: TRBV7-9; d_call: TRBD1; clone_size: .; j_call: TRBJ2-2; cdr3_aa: CASSLAGTGGTGELFF; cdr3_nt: TGTGCCAGCAGCTTAGCGGGGACAGGTGGAACCGGGGAGCTGTTTTTT
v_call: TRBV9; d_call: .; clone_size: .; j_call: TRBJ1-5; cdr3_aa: CASSVDGYSNQPQHF; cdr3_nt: TGTGCCAGCAGCGTAGACGGTTATAGCAATCAGCCCCAGCATTTT
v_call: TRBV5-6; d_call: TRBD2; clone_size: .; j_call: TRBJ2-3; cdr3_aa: CASSRASGGAIDTQYF; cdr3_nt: TGTGCCAGCAGCCGGGCTAGCGGGGGGGCAATAGATACGCAGTATTTT
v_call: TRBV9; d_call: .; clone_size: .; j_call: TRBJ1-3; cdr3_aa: CASSVFGAGNTIYF; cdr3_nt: TGTGCCAGCAGCGTATTTGGCGCTGGAAACACCATATATTTT
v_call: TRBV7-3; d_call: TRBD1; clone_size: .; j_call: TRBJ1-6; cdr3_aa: CASSGTGANSPLHF; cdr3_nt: TGTGCCAGCAGTGGGACAGGGGCTAATTCACCCCTCCACTTT
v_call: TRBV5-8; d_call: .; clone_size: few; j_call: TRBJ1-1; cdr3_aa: CASSFTYEGEAFF; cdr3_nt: TGTGCCAGCAGCTTCACATACGAGGGTGAAGCTTTCTTT
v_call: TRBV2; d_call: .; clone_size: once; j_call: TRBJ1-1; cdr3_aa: CASSRLVEAFF; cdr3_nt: TGTGCCAGCAGCAGACTGGTGGAAGCTTTCTTT